The rows below give T cell receptor beta chains drawn from one sample of a study of graft-versus-host responses after intestinal transplantation. Antigens of these TCRs are unknown. Clones were sequenced by immunoSEQ multiplex PCR, and TCRdb holds only the in-frame ones, with some missing. The sample records under 100,000 clones, roughly 92% being singletons. The sequencing used unstimulated CD8+ T cells sorted from spleen or lymph node cells, collected before transplant. Source of these receptors: a human donor who was the organ donor for an intestinal transplant. Each CDR3 is given with its conserved first and last residue. D genes are given only for firm matches.

TRBV19	TRBD1	16	TRBJ2-2	CASSTGQGRKTGELFF
TRBV15	-	18	TRBJ1-6	CATSRDGAGIDSNSPLHF
TRBV28	-	16	TRBJ1-3	CASSFRSVWSGNTIYF
TRBV14	-	13	TRBJ2-7	CASSVPGAYEQYF
TRBV7-6	TRBD1	16	TRBJ1-1	CASRGGTGASNTEAFF
TRBV6-5	-	13	TRBJ2-7	CASSPRQSYEQYF
TRBV4-2	TRBD1	15	TRBJ2-5	CASSQADRGTETQYF
TRBV4-1	TRBD1	16	TRBJ1-6	CASSQDRTGLLSPLHF
TRBV15	-	13	TRBJ2-7	CATGGGTSYEQYF
TRBV7-9	TRBD2	19	TRBJ2-1	CASSSEISTSGGSYNEQFF
TRBV5-4	TRBD1	13	TRBJ1-2	CASTRTGRDGYTF
TRBV15	-	14	TRBJ2-5	CATSNRGAWETQYF
TRBV27	TRBD2	15	TRBJ2-1	CASIRTSGGYNEQFF
TRBV19	-	15	TRBJ2-2	CASSATGTSPGELFF
TRBV4-2	-	12	TRBJ1-1	CASSQGRIEAFF